The entry below describes one TCR beta chain. Its antigen is undetermined. The entry originates in a study of T cells expressing NK-cell markers. For the study at large: Serological testing identified most of the eight sequenced donors as HCMV-seropositive and one as seronegative.

UMIs accompanied the 5'RACE template switching by which TCR beta cDNA was made. TCRdb reanalyzed the 5' RACE reads and collapses them to one entry per CDR3 protein, without DNA. This table holds roughly 420,000 distinct CDR3 sequences. Study-level points and caveats: More than 5 of the donors carried dominant NKG2C+ clonotypes that took up about 1.0-7.5% of their CD8+ T cells.

The sequence was collected from a woman aged 18 to 75 in good health. Sequenced sample: blood T cells: a sorted CD56 or NKG2C T cell subset, CD4+ or CD8+ T cells, or bulk PBMC T cells (not recorded which).

CDR3 sequence reads: CASSRNQGGGGYTF. J is TRBJ1-2 and V is TRBV4-3; TCRdb returns TRBD1, unconfirmable since there is no DNA. CDR1 LGHNA and CDR2 YSLEER come from the germline V gene. The CDR3 has 14 residues.